This TCR beta chain comes out of a study of CD8 T cells in Susac syndrome. After extraction with the RNeasy kit, about 0.5 to 1 ug of the RNA was reverse transcribed using random hexamers. With immunoSEQ multiplex PCR, TCR beta CDR3 was amplified across 54 Vbeta and 13 Jbeta. Using its own MiXCR run on the immunoSEQ multiplex PCR reads, TCRdb lists one record per CDR3 protein. The table has approximately 200,000 distinct CDR3 sequences, more than 85% seen once; the top ten hold about 0.12%. The ends were cut back, 5 bases at V and 2 bases at J, with 12 bases in the middle. From germline, CDR1 is LGHNA and CDR2 YSLEER. The length of the CDR3 is 15 residues. Relapsing-remitting disease, either stable or active, was present in the multiple sclerosis controls, who were treatment-naive patients. FACS enriched CD8+ TEMRA cells, while bulk CD8+ and CD4+ were negatively isolated.

The V and J genes are TRBV4-3 and TRBJ2-2; D may be TRBD1 (5 bases). Specimen: CD8+ T cells from PBMCs. The clonotype originates from a human donor with multiple sclerosis. In DNA, the CDR3 is TGCGCCAGCAGCTACGACAGACATAACACCGGGGAGCTGTTTTTT. Translated, it gives CASSYDRHNTGELFF.